This is a list of T cell receptor beta chains from one sample in a study of cytomegalovirus exposure and HLA in healthy donors. Profiling relied on immunoSEQ multiplex PCR, and the TCRdb table lists in-frame clones only, not all of them. Among 85,000 to 100,000 clones listed, 77% were seen once. The sample consisted of PBMCs. These receptors were collected from a man between 45 and 60 years old in good health and CMV-seropositive. CDR3s include the opening cysteine and the closing phenylalanine or tryptophan. Fields, in order: clone size, CDR3 length, J gene, V gene, D gene, CDR3 DNA, CDR3 protein. A D gene is named only where the DNA matches it firmly. Size tells how often a clone was seen (once, few, many) or the class of an expanded clone, and some rows leave it out.

size: .
length: 14
J: TRBJ1-2
V: TRBV7-9
D: TRBD1
DNA: TGTGCCAGCAGCTTCGGGACAGATTTGTATGGCTACACCTTC
CDR3: CASSFGTDLYGYTF

size: .
length: 15
J: TRBJ2-7
V: TRBV7-6
D: TRBD2
DNA: TGTGCCAGCAGCTTGGTAGCGGGGGGGACCTACGAGCAGTACTTC
CDR3: CASSLVAGGTYEQYF

size: .
length: 15
J: TRBJ1-1
V: TRBV5-1
D: TRBD1
DNA: TGCGCCAGCAGCCGGGGACAGTTCTCGAACACTGAAGCTTTCTTT
CDR3: CASSRGQFSNTEAFF

size: .
length: 16
J: TRBJ2-7
V: TRBV6-5
D: .
DNA: TGTGCCAGCAGTTACTCCTGGGTCGAAAGACTCTACGAGCAGTACTTC
CDR3: CASSYSWVERLYEQYF

size: once
length: 17
J: TRBJ2-7
V: TRBV19
D: .
DNA: TGTGCCAGTAGTGAGGGTGAAACAGGGAGTGCTACCTACGAGCAGTACTTC
CDR3: CASSEGETGSATYEQYF

size: .
length: 15
J: TRBJ2-7
V: TRBV7-8
D: TRBD1
DNA: TGTGCCAGCAGCTTAGCCGGGACAGTCGCCTACGAGCAGTACTTC
CDR3: CASSLAGTVAYEQYF

size: .
length: 17
J: TRBJ1-2
V: TRBV9
D: .
DNA: TGTGCCAGCAGCGTAGCCCCCCACCGGACAGATGGGCAGGGCTACACCTTC
CDR3: CASSVAPHRTDGQGYTF

size: .
length: 15
J: TRBJ1-6
V: TRBV6-5
D: .
DNA: TGTGCCAGCAGTTACATGGGGCAGCTTAATTCACCCCTCCACTTT
CDR3: CASSYMGQLNSPLHF

size: .
length: 18
J: TRBJ1-4
V: TRBV5-1
D: TRBD1
DNA: TGCGCCAGCAGCTTGGAGCGATGGAAGGGGGCTTCTAATGAAAAACTGTTTTTT
CDR3: CASSLERWKGASNEKLFF

size: few
length: 13
J: TRBJ2-7
V: TRBV27
D: .
DNA: TGTGCCAGCGCGCGACAGGCCGGGTGCGAGCAGTACTTC
CDR3: CASARQAGCEQYF

size: .
length: 16
J: TRBJ1-5
V: TRBV4-1
D: .
DNA: TGCGCCAGCAGCCAAGATCTGCCAGCGAGCAATCAGCCCCAGCATTTT
CDR3: CASSQDLPASNQPQHF

size: .
length: 14
J: TRBJ2-7
V: TRBV5-4
D: .
DNA: TGTGCCAGCAGCCCCGAGGGGGAATCCTACGAGCAGTACTTC
CDR3: CASSPEGESYEQYF

size: .
length: 15
J: TRBJ2-2
V: TRBV5-1
D: .
DNA: TGCGCCAGCAGCTTGGCCAGGCCGAACACCGGGGAGCTGTTTTTT
CDR3: CASSLARPNTGELFF

size: .
length: 16
J: TRBJ1-6
V: TRBV27
D: TRBD1
DNA: TGTGCCAGCAGTCCCTGGACAGGGACCTATAATTCACCCCTCCACTTT
CDR3: CASSPWTGTYNSPLHF

size: .
length: 15
J: TRBJ1-5
V: TRBV5-5
D: .
DNA: TGTGCCAGCAGCCGCCTTGAGTTTAGCAATCAGCCCCAGCATTTT
CDR3: CASSRLEFSNQPQHF

size: .
length: 14
J: TRBJ2-1
V: TRBV7-3
D: .
DNA: TGTGCCAGCAGCTTAACGTTGGCTAGCGATGAGCAGTTCTTC
CDR3: CASSLTLASDEQFF

size: .
length: 15
J: TRBJ2-7
V: TRBV27
D: TRBD2
DNA: TGTGCCAGCAGTTTGTTTAGCGGGGGGGCTTCCGAGCAGTACTTC
CDR3: CASSLFSGGASEQYF

size: .
length: 14
J: TRBJ1-1
V: TRBV28
D: TRBD1
DNA: TGTGCCAGCACCATGGACAGGACTAACACTGAAGCTTTCTTT
CDR3: CASTMDRTNTEAFF

size: .
length: 11
J: TRBJ2-7
V: TRBV29-1
D: .
DNA: TGCAGCGCCCGGCGGGGTGGCGAGCAGTACTTC
CDR3: CSARRGGEQYF

size: .
length: 17
J: TRBJ2-3
V: TRBV9
D: TRBD2
DNA: TGTGCCAGCAGCAATACCGGGACTAGCGGGGGGTTAGATACGCAGTATTTT
CDR3: CASSNTGTSGGLDTQYF

size: few
length: 13
J: TRBJ1-1
V: TRBV4-1
D: .
DNA: TGCGCCAGCAGCCAAGGGGTCAGTCGGAGCCCTTTCTTT
CDR3: CASSQGVSRSPFF

size: .
length: 16
J: TRBJ2-1
V: TRBV16
D: TRBD2
DNA: TGTGCCAGCAGCCAATCCGGGAGGAGGGGTTACAATGAGCAGTTCTTC
CDR3: CASSQSGRRGYNEQFF

size: .
length: 16
J: TRBJ2-1
V: TRBV5-6
D: .
DNA: TGTGCCAGCAGTTCTCTCTGGGGGGGCGGTAGGAATGAGCAGTTCTTC
CDR3: CASSSLWGGGRNEQFF

size: few
length: 15
J: TRBJ2-7
V: TRBV5-1
D: .
DNA: TGCGCCAGCAGCTTGGGACAGGTATCGGTCTACGAGCAGTACTTC
CDR3: CASSLGQVSVYEQYF

size: few
length: 13
J: TRBJ1-3
V: TRBV5-8
D: .
DNA: TGTGCCAGCAGCCCCAATCCAGGAAACACCATATATTTT
CDR3: CASSPNPGNTIYF

size: .
length: 15
J: TRBJ2-7
V: TRBV5-6
D: .
DNA: TGTGCCAGCAGCTCGGGACTCAAGATATTCTACGAGCAGTACTTC
CDR3: CASSSGLKIFYEQYF

size: .
length: 14
J: TRBJ1-6
V: TRBV5-6
D: TRBD1
DNA: TGTGCCAGCAGCTTTGGGGACAGAATTTCACCCCTCCACTTT
CDR3: CASSFGDRISPLHF

size: .
length: 20
J: TRBJ2-6
V: TRBV7-3
D: TRBD2
DNA: TGTGCCAGCAGCTTAGTGGGACTAGCGGGGGCCAACTCTGGGGCCAACGTCCTGACTTTC
CDR3: CASSLVGLAGANSGANVLTF

size: .
length: 15
J: TRBJ1-4
V: TRBV7-8
D: .
DNA: TGTGCCAGCAGCTTACCAGCAGGCACTAATGAAAAACTGTTTTTT
CDR3: CASSLPAGTNEKLFF

size: .
length: 15
J: TRBJ2-1
V: TRBV5-1
D: TRBD2
DNA: TGCGCCAGCTACTTCAGCGGGGGCTCCTACAATGAGCAGTTCTTC
CDR3: CASYFSGGSYNEQFF

size: .
length: 9
J: TRBJ2-1
V: TRBV29-1
D: .
DNA: TGCAGCGTTGGAGGTCTGCAGTTCTTC
CDR3: CSVGGLQFF

size: .
length: 15
J: TRBJ1-3
V: TRBV5-1
D: TRBD1
DNA: TGCGCCAGCAGCTCACAGGGGATATCTGGAAACACCATATATTTT
CDR3: CASSSQGISGNTIYF

size: .
length: 17
J: TRBJ2-1
V: TRBV4-3
D: TRBD1
DNA: TGCGCCAGCAGCCAAGTCGTCACAGGGGGTCCCTACAATGAGCAGTTCTTC
CDR3: CASSQVVTGGPYNEQFF

size: .
length: 15
J: TRBJ1-2
V: TRBV18
D: .
DNA: TGTGCCAGCTCACCCGCAGGGGCGCGGGACTATGGCTACACCTTC
CDR3: CASSPAGARDYGYTF

size: once
length: 13
J: TRBJ2-1
V: TRBV6-1
D: .
DNA: TGTGCCAGCAGTGTTTATTCCTACAATGAGCAGTTCTTC
CDR3: CASSVYSYNEQFF

size: .
length: 14
J: TRBJ2-1
V: TRBV11-2
D: TRBD2
DNA: TGTGCCAGCAGCCCCCGAGGACTAGTAAGGGAGCAGTTCTTC
CDR3: CASSPRGLVREQFF

size: .
length: 17
J: TRBJ2-1
V: TRBV27
D: TRBD1
DNA: TGTGCCAGCAGTCCCGCGTTGGACAGGTTTTTCTACAATGAGCAGTTCTTC
CDR3: CASSPALDRFFYNEQFF

size: .
length: 12
J: TRBJ1-6
V: TRBV30
D: .
DNA: TGTGCCTGGGACAGTCAGAATTCACCCCTCCACTTT
CDR3: CAWDSQNSPLHF

size: few
length: 15
J: TRBJ2-7
V: TRBV19
D: TRBD2
DNA: TGTGCCAGTAGACCACTAGCGGGGCCTGGCAACGAGCAGTACTTC
CDR3: CASRPLAGPGNEQYF

size: once
length: 14
J: TRBJ1-1
V: TRBV5-6
D: .
DNA: TGTGCCAGCAGCTTGGACACTCGGGGCACTGAAGCTTTCTTT
CDR3: CASSLDTRGTEAFF

size: .
length: 13
J: TRBJ1-1
V: TRBV7-9
D: .
DNA: TGTTCCAGCTCTGATCAGGGGCAAAGAAGGGCTTTCTTT
CDR3: CSSSDQGQRRAFF